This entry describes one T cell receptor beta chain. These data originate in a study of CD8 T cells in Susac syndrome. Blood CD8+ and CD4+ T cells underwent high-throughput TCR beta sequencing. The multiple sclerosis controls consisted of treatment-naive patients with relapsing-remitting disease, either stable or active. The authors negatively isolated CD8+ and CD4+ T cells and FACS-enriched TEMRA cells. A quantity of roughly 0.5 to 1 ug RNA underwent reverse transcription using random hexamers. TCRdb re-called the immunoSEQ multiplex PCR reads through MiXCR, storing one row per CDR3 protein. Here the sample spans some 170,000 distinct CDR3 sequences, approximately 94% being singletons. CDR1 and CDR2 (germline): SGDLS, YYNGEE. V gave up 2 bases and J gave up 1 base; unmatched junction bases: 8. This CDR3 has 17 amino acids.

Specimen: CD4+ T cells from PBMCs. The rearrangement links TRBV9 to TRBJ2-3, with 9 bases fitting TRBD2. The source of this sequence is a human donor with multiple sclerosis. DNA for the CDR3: TGTGCCAGCAGCGTTAGCGGGAGTACCGGAGGCACAGATACGCAGTATTTT. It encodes CASSVSGSTGGTDTQYF.